What follows are 23 T cell receptor beta chains derived from one specimen sequenced in a study of regulatory T cells in long-lasting Graves disease. To make TCR beta libraries, researchers used iRepertoire HTBI primers and Arm-PCR of CDR3 regions. Using its own MiXCR run on the multiplex PCR reads, TCRdb lists one record per CDR3 protein. The table shows about 470,000 distinct CDR3 sequences, with 15% to 20% occurring only once. The time point is: newly diagnosed GD, antithyroid drugs for less than 3 months. RNA extracted from PBMCs served as the sequencing template. Separately, the same data were catalogued under a study of T cells in Graves' hyperthyroidism and ophthalmopathy.

Here the sequenced sample was peripheral blood mononuclear cells (PBMCs), taken at new diagnosis, from a patient treated with antithyroid drugs. These receptors all stem from a man between 35 and 55 years old with Graves disease.

This clonotype was found a few times. V usage is TRBV19 and J usage is TRBJ2-6, with 10 bases lining up with TRBD1. The germline V gene has CDR1 LNHDA and CDR2 SQIVND (reference sequence). Trimming took 5 bases from V and 4 from J; bases not matched to a gene: 14. The CDR3 consists of 19 residues. CDR3 loop: CASSPRQGAVVPGANVLTF. CDR3 coding DNA: TGTGCCAGTAGTCCCCGACAGGGGGCAGTGGTTCCCGGGGCCAACGTCCTGACTTTC.

Ten or more counts support this clonotype. The chain recombines TRBV7-3 with TRBJ2-3, with D possibly TRBD2 on 5 matching bases. Trimming left V 5 bases short and J 6 bases short, with 15 bases between. CDR1 is SGHTA and CDR2 is FQGTGA in the germline V gene. The CDR3 runs to 14 residues. The CDR3 DNA reads as TGTGCCAGCAGCCTCGGGATCAGAGGTGATACGCAGTATTTT. Amino acids: CASSLGIRGDTQYF.

This clonotype has a handful of counts. This chain joins TRBV5-1 and TRBJ2-7, with TRBD1 matching over 7 bases. CDR1 is SGHRS, CDR2 YFSETQ, per germline. V shed 4 bases and J 7 bases; nucleotides not matched to a gene: 8. The CDR3 is 13 amino acids. CDR3 loop: CASSATGVAEQYF. The CDR3 coding sequence is TGCGCCAGCAGCGCTACAGGGGTGGCGGAGCAGTACTTC.

This clonotype was detected many times. This sequence joins TRBV28 and TRBJ1-1; D unclear. Trimming cost V 3 bases and J 5 bases, with 10 bases left between them. Germline-derived CDR1 and CDR2 are MDHEN and SYDVKM. The CDR3 extends over 13 amino acids. The CDR3 protein is CASSFRRGTEAFF. The CDR3 DNA reads TGTGCCAGCAGTTTCAGACGAGGTACTGAAGCTTTCTTT.

The chain recombines TRBV9 with TRBJ1-3; D call uncertain. Germline lookup yields CDR1 SGDLS and CDR2 YYNGEE. CDR3 length: 14 amino acids. Trimming took off 4 bases at V and 8 bases at J, with 16 bases between the two ends. The CDR3 here is CASSYGRAADTIYF. The CDR3 bases are TGTGCCAGCAGCTACGGTCGGGCGGCAGACACCATATATTTT.

This clonotype appeared many times. The chain links TRBV20-1 to TRBJ2-3; TRBD2 is a possible D gene (6 bases). CDR3 length equals 15 residues. Deletions cut 2 bases from V and 4 bases from J, with 16 bases between. Per the germline V gene, CDR1 is DFQATT and CDR2 is SNEGSKA (reference sequence). The CDR3 DNA sequence: TGCAGTGCTAGAAGGGGCGGGACGAGCTCAGATACGCAGTATTTT. Protein product: CSARRGGTSSDTQYF.

This chain connects TRBV20-1 to TRBJ2-5; 7 nucleotides agree with TRBD1. The CDR3 length is 12 residues. Germline CDR1 DFQATT, CDR2 SNEGSKA (reference sequence). Trimming removed 3 bases from V and 5 bases from J; junction bases left unmatched: 3. Written as DNA, the CDR3 is TGCAGTGCTAGTTTGGGACAGGAGACCCAGTACTTC. Protein sequence: CSASLGQETQYF.

This clonotype was seen at least ten times. J is TRBJ2-5 and V is TRBV12-3 or TRBV12-4; D uncertain. The CDR3 consists of 14 residues. Trimming pared 1 base from V and 4 bases from J, leaving 10 bases between. The CDR3 DNA is TGTGCCAGCAGTTTAGGGCAGCAAGCAGAGACCCAGTACTTC. Amino acid sequence: CASSLGQQAETQYF.

This clonotype was seen ten or more times. The CDR3 DNA is TGTGCCAGCCGGGACTACTACACAGATACGCAGTATTTT. Translating it yields CASRDYYTDTQYF. J is TRBJ2-3 and V is TRBV2, with 7 bases fitting TRBD2. The CDR3 spans 13 residues. The germline V gene has CDR1 SNHLY and CDR2 FYNNEI. V gave up 8 bases and J gave up 2 bases; unmatched junction bases: 4. The full variable domain, rest sourced from reference TRBV2 and TRBJ2-3, is EPEVTQTPSHQVTQMGQEVILRCVPISNHLYFYWYRQILGQKVEFLVSFYNNEISEKSEIFDDQFSVERPDGSNFTLKIRSTKLEDSAMYFCASRDYYTDTQYFGPGTRLTVL.

In its sample, this clonotype was seen a few times. The chain couples TRBV29-1 to TRBJ1-2; the D gene is possibly TRBD1 (5 bases). V was trimmed by 4 bases and J by 4 bases, leaving 13 bases between them. Germline V lookup: CDR1 SQVTM, CDR2 ANQGSEA. The CDR3 has 13 amino acids. The CDR3 DNA follows: TGCAGCGTTGTTTTTGAGGGGACCTATGGCTACACCTTC. Encoded protein: CSVVFEGTYGYTF.

This chain uses TRBV11-1 with TRBJ2-2, with D perhaps matching TRBD2 (6 bases). With 5 bases removed from V and 1 base from J, the gap between germline ends came to 8 bases. The V gene's germline CDR1 is SGHAT and CDR2 FQDESV (reference sequence). The CDR3 loop spans 14 amino acids. For the CDR3, the DNA is TGTGCCAGCAGCCGGGACTGGAACACCGGGGAGCTGTTTTTT. The encoded protein is CASSRDWNTGELFF. Combining the CDR3 with reference TRBV11-1 and TRBJ2-2 gives the whole variable domain EAEVAQSPRYKITEKSQAVAFWCDPISGHATLYWYRQILGQGPELLVQFQDESVVDDSQLPKDRFSAERLKGVDSTLKIQPAELGDSAMYLCASSRDWNTGELFFGEGSRLTVL.

The sample holds many counts of this clonotype. The V call is TRBV6-2 or TRBV6-3, the J call TRBJ2-5, with D unresolved. CDR3 length: 14 amino acids. V shed 5 bases and J shed 5 bases, with 15 bases lying between them. Germline CDR1 is MNHEY and CDR2 is SVGEGT. In DNA form, the CDR3 reads TGTGCCAGCAGTCGGTTCGTGATCGGGGAGACCCAGTACTTC. It is translated as CASSRFVIGETQYF.

This clonotype was detected ten times or more. V usage is TRBV12-3 or TRBV12-4 and J usage is TRBJ1-1; D remains unclear. The V end was cut by 1 base, the J end by 1 base, with 10 bases between. The CDR3 length is 15 residues. In nucleotides, the CDR3 is TGTGCCAGCAGTTTAGGTCCGTATGAGAACACTGAAGCTTTCTTT. Translated, it gives CASSLGPYENTEAFF.

This clonotype has ten or more counts. Sequence at one end of the junction differs from germline and may be a read error. V and J are TRBV2 and TRBJ1-6; 7 bases match TRBD1. From germline, CDR1 is SNHLY and CDR2 FYNNEI. The CDR3 contains 11 residues. CDR3 coding DNA: TGTGCCAGCAGTTTCCAGGACAGGTCCGACTTT. Translating gives CASSFQDRSDF.

The J gene is TRBJ2-2, the V gene TRBV19; 15 nucleotides match TRBD2. The CDR3 spans 18 residues. Germline assignment: CDR1 LNHDA and CDR2 SQIVND (reference sequence). Germline trimming cut 4 bases from V and 5 bases from J; bases unmatched to any gene: 8. CDR3 nucleotide sequence: TGTGCCAGTAGTAGCGGACTAGCGGGAGGGCCGTGGACCGGGGAGCTGTTTTTT. It translates to CASSSGLAGGPWTGELFF.

This clonotype was detected many times. The V gene is TRBV13, the J gene TRBJ2-3, with D unclear. V was cut by 2 bases and J by 3 bases, with 6 bases left in between. The CDR3 has 13 amino acids. Germline CDR1 reads PRHDT; CDR2 reads FYEKMQ (reference sequence). CDR3: CASSLSRTDTQYF. DNA for the CDR3: TGTGCCAGCAGCTTAAGCAGGACAGATACGCAGTATTTT.

In this sample, this clonotype turned up many times. The chain carries TRBV7-3 and TRBJ1-1, with 10 bases matching TRBD1. Trimming took 2 bases from V and 2 from J; bases not matched to a gene: 2. This CDR3 has 15 residues. Germline V gives CDR1 SGHTA, CDR2 FQGTGA. CDR3 protein: CASSLRDRGNTEAFF. The CDR3 DNA sequence: TGTGCCAGCAGCTTACGGGACAGGGGTAACACTGAAGCTTTCTTT.

The table lists this clonotype with many counts. V gene TRBV12-3 or TRBV12-4 combines with J gene TRBJ1-1, with unresolved D. The CDR3 length is 11 residues. V lost 6 bases to trimming and J lost 8 bases, with 10 bases between them. Written as DNA, the CDR3 is TGTGCCAGCAGCCAAAGGAGAGAAGCTTTCTTT. It yields the protein CASSQRREAFF.

This clonotype was seen a handful of times. The CDR3 DNA follows: TGCGCCAGCAGCTATACCAGGTACGAGCAGTACTTC. Translation gives CASSYTRYEQYF. The chain joins TRBV5-1 to TRBJ2-7; D gene uncertain. The germline CDR1 and CDR2 sequences are SGHRS and YFSETQ. CDR3 length equals 12 residues. V gave up 3 bases and J gave up 4 bases, with 8 bases separating them.

The rearrangement uses TRBV6-1 and TRBJ2-7; possibly TRBD2 for D (5 bases). CDR1 is MNHNS and CDR2 is SASEGT in the germline V gene. The V and J ends lost 2 bases and 4 bases respectively, with 12 bases between them. The CDR3 is 14 amino acids. Written as DNA, the CDR3 is TGTGCCAGCAGTGAAAGCGGACTCCCTTACGAGCAGTACTTC. It codes for CASSESGLPYEQYF.

The CDR3: CASSFLGPSYGYTF. The DNA of the CDR3 is TGTGCCAGCAGTTTCCTGGGACCTTCTTATGGCTACACCTTC. V and J are TRBV27 and TRBJ1-2; a weak D match, TRBD1 (5 bases). This CDR3 has 14 residues. The ends were cut back, 3 bases at V and 5 bases at J, with 13 bases in the middle. The germline V gene encodes CDR1 MNHEY and CDR2 SMNVEV (reference sequence).

This clonotype has a handful of counts. The chain has TRBV5-1 and TRBJ2-7, with 13 bases lining up with TRBD2. Germline V gives CDR1 SGHRS, CDR2 YFSETQ. V trimming: 0 bases; J trimming: 7 bases; junction bases outside the gene matches: 1. The CDR3 contains 14 residues. CDR3 in DNA: TGCGCCAGCAGCTTGGAGGGACTAGCGGGGGAGCAGTACTTC. It codes for CASSLEGLAGEQYF.

V gene TRBV19 combines with J gene TRBJ2-2; D might be TRBD1 or TRBD2, each matching 5 bases. The CDR3 is made up of 14 amino acids. Germline V gene lookup returns CDR1 LNHDA and CDR2 SQIVND (reference sequence). V gave up 5 bases and J gave up 4 bases, with 11 bases separating them. CDR3 in DNA: TGTGCCAGTAGTTGGGGGTCGGGCACCGGGGAGCTGTTTTTT. It is translated as CASSWGSGTGELFF.